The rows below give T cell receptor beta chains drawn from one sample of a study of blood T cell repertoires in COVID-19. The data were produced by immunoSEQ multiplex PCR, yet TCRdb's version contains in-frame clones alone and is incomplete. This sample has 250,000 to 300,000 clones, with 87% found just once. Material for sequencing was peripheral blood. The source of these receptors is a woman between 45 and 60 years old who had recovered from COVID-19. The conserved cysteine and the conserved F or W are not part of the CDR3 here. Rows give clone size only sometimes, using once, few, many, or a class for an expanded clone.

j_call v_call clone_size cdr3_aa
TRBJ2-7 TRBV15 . ATSRLGTGPYEQY
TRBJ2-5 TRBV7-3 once ASSFQQGAGETQY
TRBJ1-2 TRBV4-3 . ASSGAGGGYT
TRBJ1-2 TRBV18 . ASSPLGSGSAQTSYGYT
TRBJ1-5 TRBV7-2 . ASSLAGTPYSNQPQH
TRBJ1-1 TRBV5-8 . ASSWGLTFNTEAF
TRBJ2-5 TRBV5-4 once ASSIQGVGTQY
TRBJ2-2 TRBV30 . AWSGGRVGGELF
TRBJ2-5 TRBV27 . ASSRLGGTQY
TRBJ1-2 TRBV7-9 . ASSHAPQGAGGYT
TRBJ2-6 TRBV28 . ASSLSGGSGANVLT
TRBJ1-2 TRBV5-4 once ASSSLRGWDRTLNYGYT
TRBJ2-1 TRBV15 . ATSRTGGSYNEQF
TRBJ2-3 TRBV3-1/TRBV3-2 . ASSSETLTDTQY
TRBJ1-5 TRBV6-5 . ASSYAGSNQPQH
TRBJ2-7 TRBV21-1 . ASSKKLLRDSAYEQY
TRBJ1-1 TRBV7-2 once ASSFGGGNTEAF
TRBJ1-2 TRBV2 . ASSPGTGSFYGYT
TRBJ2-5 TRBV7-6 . ASNGRQGATNQETQY
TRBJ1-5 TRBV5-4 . ASSLDREQPQH
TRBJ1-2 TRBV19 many ASMRVGDGYT
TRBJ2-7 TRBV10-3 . ATGPFGSNYEQY
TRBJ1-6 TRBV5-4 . ASSLINTDSPLH
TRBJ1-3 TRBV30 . AWNIDGRASGNTIY
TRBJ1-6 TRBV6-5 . ASEPDRGYSPLH
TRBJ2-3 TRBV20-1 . SASWRGGPNTQY
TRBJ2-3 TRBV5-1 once ASSLVQSGRTDTQY
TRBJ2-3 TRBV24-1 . ATSPRDRQGLADTQY
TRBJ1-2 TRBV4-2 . ASSQDWRTSGYT
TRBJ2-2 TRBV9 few ASRSGQGAGELF
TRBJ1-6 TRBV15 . ATSRLAPGRISPLH
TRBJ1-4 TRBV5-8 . ASSLGNRADTNEKLF
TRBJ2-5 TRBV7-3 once ASSLMARGAGETQY
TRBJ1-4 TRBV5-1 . ASSWWTGTNEKLF
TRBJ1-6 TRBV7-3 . ASSSQGTHNSPLH
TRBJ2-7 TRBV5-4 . ASSLMGGSYEQY
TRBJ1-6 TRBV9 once ASSPPGRPDSPLH
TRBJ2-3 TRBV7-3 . ASSFSGASTDTQY
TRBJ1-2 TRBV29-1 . SVGGQGRANYGYT
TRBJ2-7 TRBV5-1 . ASSPGGESSYEQY
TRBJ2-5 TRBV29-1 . SVTWTGLGGTQY
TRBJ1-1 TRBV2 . ASSEDRTGLNTEAF
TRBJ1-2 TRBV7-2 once ASSLVAGGTYGYT
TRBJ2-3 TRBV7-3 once ASSLGLAGGDTQY
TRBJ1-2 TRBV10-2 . ASRGGAGGYGYT
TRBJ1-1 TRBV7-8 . ASSLSGVAGPMNTEAF
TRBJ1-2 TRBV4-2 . ASSQDGGSGYGYT
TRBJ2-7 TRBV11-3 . ASSSGGAQY
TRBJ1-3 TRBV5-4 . ASSFTGGSGNTIY
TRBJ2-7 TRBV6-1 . ASSERDRGRREQY
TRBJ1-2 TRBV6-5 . ASSLGTGPYGYT
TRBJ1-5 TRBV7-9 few ASSFSSNQPQH
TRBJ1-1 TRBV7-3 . ASRGQLRTEAF
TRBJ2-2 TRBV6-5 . ASDRGNTGELF
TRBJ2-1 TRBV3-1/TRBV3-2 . ASSRLQGEGYNEQF
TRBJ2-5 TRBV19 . ASSPRLAGGPRETQY
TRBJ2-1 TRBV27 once ASRHEGAGTSGTGEQF